Shown below are 29 T cell receptor beta chains from a single sample sequenced in a study of blood T cell repertoires in COVID-19. Clones were sequenced by immunoSEQ multiplex PCR, and TCRdb holds only the in-frame ones, with some missing. The sample lists approximately 180,000 clones, about 85% occurring once. Sample: peripheral blood. All receptors derive from a man aged 60-69 years with active or convalescent COVID-19.

This chain uses TRBV5-1 with TRBJ1-6; D unresolved. Trimming removed 0 bases from V and 0 bases from J, with 7 bases in between. Germline loops: CDR1 SGHRS, CDR2 YFSETQ. This CDR3 has 16 residues. CDR3 in DNA: TGCGCCAGCAGCTTGGAGCCGAGCTCCTATAATTCACCCCTCCACTTT. Translated: CASSLEPSSYNSPLHF.

The rearrangement uses TRBV5-4 and TRBJ1-2; D not certain. The germline gives CDR1 SGHNT, CDR2 YYREEE (reference sequence). CDR3 size: 16 residues. Trimming left V 3 bases short and J 0 bases short, with 15 bases between. The CDR3 loop is CASSSRVAAANYGYTF. CDR3 coding DNA: TGTGCCAGCAGCTCTCGTGTGGCGGCAGCTAACTATGGCTACACCTTC.

The chain recombines TRBV6-5 with TRBJ1-1, with 7 nucleotides matching TRBD1. There are 14 residues in the CDR3. V trimming: 2 bases; J trimming: 7 bases; junction bases outside the gene matches: 7. The germline CDR1 and CDR2 sequences are MNHEY and SVGAGI. Written as DNA, the CDR3 is TGTGCCAGCAGTTACGGCTTACAGGGGAGTGAAGCTTTCTTT. Translated: CASSYGLQGSEAFF.

The chain couples TRBV6-1 to TRBJ2-2; 7 bases agree with TRBD1. Germline CDR1 reads MNHNS; CDR2 reads SASEGT. This CDR3 has 16 residues. The V gene end was trimmed by 1 base and the J gene end by 11 bases; junction bases not matched to a gene: 13. CDR3 nucleotide sequence: TGTGCCAGCAGTGAAGAAGGACAGGCAGGACGAAGAGAGCTGTTTTTT. Protein sequence: CASSEEGQAGRRELFF.

The V call is TRBV7-9, the J call TRBJ1-1; TRBD1 agrees at 10 bases. V shed 6 bases and J 0 bases; nucleotides not matched to a gene: 7. CDR3 length: 16 residues. From germline, CDR1 is SEHNR and CDR2 FQNEAQ (reference sequence). The DNA for the CDR3 is TGTGCCAGCAGGGAAGGGACAGGGGTAATGAACACTGAAGCTTTCTTT. Amino acid sequence: CASREGTGVMNTEAFF.

This clone was seen a few times. The J gene is TRBJ1-5, the V gene TRBV27; a possible D gene is TRBD1 (6 bases). From germline, CDR1 is MNHEY and CDR2 SMNVEV (reference sequence). V was shortened by 6 bases and J by 2 bases, with 14 bases between the two germline ends. This CDR3 region has 15 residues. The CDR3 DNA reads TGTGCCAGCAGGCCATCAAGACAGGGCAATCAGCCCCAGCATTTT. It translates to CASRPSRQGNQPQHF.

V is TRBV2 and J is TRBJ1-6; unclear D gene. V was cut by 6 bases and J by 5 bases, with 11 bases left in between. This CDR3 contains 14 residues. Per germline, CDR1 SNHLY and CDR2 FYNNEI. CDR3 bases: TGTGCCAGCAGGACACGGACTAATAATTCACCCCTCCACTTT. Its protein product is CASRTRTNNSPLHF.

The chain is built from TRBV27 and TRBJ1-1, with no clear D. Germline-derived CDR1 and CDR2 are MNHEY and SMNVEV (reference sequence). Trimming removed 2 bases from V and 0 bases from J, with 7 bases in between. The length of the CDR3 is 14 residues. CDR3 nucleotides: TGTGCCAGCAGTTTAGGGAGGCTGAACACTGAAGCTTTCTTT. Its protein is CASSLGRLNTEAFF.

The chain joins TRBV2 to TRBJ2-5; 9 bases map to TRBD2. V gave up 3 bases and J gave up 1 base; unmatched junction bases: 6. CDR1 is SNHLY and CDR2 is FYNNEI in the germline V gene. This CDR3 is built from 16 residues. The CDR3 nucleotides read TGTGCCAGCAGTGACCTAGGACTAGCGTCCCAAGAGACCCAGTACTTC. Translating gives CASSDLGLASQETQYF.

The genes are TRBV2 and TRBJ2-5; TRBD1 matches 10 bases. The CDR3 contains 14 residues. The ends lost 9 bases at V and 5 bases at J; junction bases unmatched: 9. Germline V gene lookup returns CDR1 SNHLY and CDR2 FYNNEI. The CDR3 DNA sequence: TGTGCCAGTAGCATCACGGGACAGGGGGAGACCCAGTACTTC. Translated: CASSITGQGETQYF.

The V and J genes are TRBV6-5 and TRBJ1-4; no firm D call. Trimming pared 5 bases from V and 1 base from J, leaving 8 bases between. The CDR3 contains 14 residues. The germline gives CDR1 MNHEY, CDR2 SVGAGI. The CDR3 protein is CASSKLGTNEKLFF. The CDR3 bases are TGTGCCAGCAGTAAACTAGGAACTAATGAAAAACTGTTTTTT.

This chain uses TRBV7-2 with TRBJ2-6; D is ambiguous. The CDR3 has 15 residues. Trimming took 5 bases from V and 2 from J, leaving 10 bases between them. Germline values: CDR1 SGHTA, CDR2 FQGNSA. The CDR3 here is CASSPAGAGANVLTF. The CDR3 DNA reads as TGTGCCAGCAGCCCGGCAGGCGCTGGGGCCAACGTCCTGACTTTC.

The chain combines TRBV19 with TRBJ1-6, with D tentatively TRBD1 (6 bases). V was trimmed by 4 bases and J by 10 bases, leaving 17 bases between them. Per the germline V gene, CDR1 is LNHDA and CDR2 is SQIVND (reference sequence). The CDR3 loop spans 15 amino acids. The CDR3 bases are TGTGCCAGTAGTAGAAAACAGGGCTTAGGCTCACCCCTCCACTTT. This translates into CASSRKQGLGSPLHF.

V and J are TRBV18 and TRBJ1-5, with 7 positions matching TRBD1. Trimming at V came to 5 bases and at J to 4 bases, leaving 8 bases not matched to a gene. Germline V gene data show CDR1 as KGHSH and CDR2 as LQKENI. This CDR3 has 15 amino acids. Here the CDR3 DNA reads TGTGCCAGCTCAAGTACAGGGGTTGGAAATCAGCCCCAGCATTTT. Translation gives CASSSTGVGNQPQHF.

In its sample, this clone was seen once. The genes are TRBV4-1 and TRBJ2-7, with TRBD1 matching over 12 bases. With 0 bases clipped from V and 10 bases from J, the junction kept 10 bases outside the gene matches. Germline V gives CDR1 MGHRA, CDR2 YSYEKL. The CDR3 spans 16 residues. CDR3 sequence reads: CASSQDWGQGALGQYF. The CDR3 DNA reads as TGCGCCAGCAGCCAAGATTGGGGACAGGGGGCGTTGGGTCAGTACTTC.

As regards this clone: Additional DNA sequences in this sample encode the identical CDR3. V is TRBV5-1 and J is TRBJ2-2; 7 bases are shared with TRBD1. The germline V gene has CDR1 SGHRS and CDR2 YFSETQ. CDR3 length: 15 residues. V gave up 0 bases and J gave up 3 bases; unmatched junction bases: 2. The CDR3 DNA is TGCGCCAGCAGCTTGGGTCAGGGGGACACCGGGGAGCTGTTTTTT. Amino acids: CASSLGQGDTGELFF.

This clone was detected once. This chain links TRBV11-2 with TRBJ1-3; D gene uncertain. The germline CDR1 and CDR2 sequences are SGHAT and FQNNGV. This CDR3 has 14 amino acids. Trimming pared 3 bases from V and 3 bases from J, leaving 9 bases between. The CDR3 DNA is TGTGCCAGCAGCTTGATAGCTGATGGAAACACCATATATTTT. Translated: CASSLIADGNTIYF.

The gene calls are TRBV5-1 and TRBJ1-1; perhaps TRBD1 as D (5 bases). The CDR3 contains 15 residues. V was pared by 6 bases and J by 1 base, with 16 bases between. Germline V gives CDR1 SGHRS, CDR2 YFSETQ. The DNA of the CDR3 is TGCGCCAGCACCCAGACAAATACAGGGAACACTGAAGCTTTCTTT. This encodes CASTQTNTGNTEAFF.

This sequence joins TRBV6-2 or TRBV6-3 and TRBJ1-5, with unresolved D. The CDR3 runs 19 residues. V was cut by 0 bases and J by 5 bases, with 23 bases left in between. Germline lookup yields CDR1 MNHEY and CDR2 SVGEGT. The chain's CDR3 is CASSYSRVSGGPDDQPQHF. CDR3 nucleotides: TGTGCCAGCAGTTACTCGAGGGTTTCGGGCGGACCCGATGATCAGCCCCAGCATTTT.

The chain carries TRBV19 and TRBJ2-3; D perhaps matches TRBD2 (5 bases). The V end was cut by 4 bases, the J end by 3 bases, with 17 bases between. Germline values: CDR1 LNHDA, CDR2 SQIVND (reference sequence). CDR3 length equals 16 residues. CDR3 amino acids: CASSRGGGSNTDTQYF. CDR3 nucleotide sequence: TGTGCCAGTAGTAGAGGTGGAGGCTCAAATACAGATACGCAGTATTTT.

V is TRBV4-1 and J is TRBJ1-1, with D perhaps matching TRBD1 (5 bases). Germline V lookup: CDR1 MGHRA, CDR2 YSYEKL. This CDR3 spans 14 amino acids. The ends were cut back, 0 bases at V and 6 bases at J, with 11 bases in the middle. DNA for the CDR3: TGCGCCAGCAGCCAAGAAGGGGCGAGGCCTGAAGCTTTCTTT. As protein: CASSQEGARPEAFF.

V and J are TRBV3-1 (or the pseudogene TRBV3-2) and TRBJ2-3; weak D call: TRBD2 (6 bases). V was shortened by 2 bases and J by 6 bases, with 9 bases between the two germline ends. Germline V lookup: CDR1 LGHDT, CDR2 YNNKEL (reference sequence). The CDR3 has 13 amino acids. The CDR3 loop is CASSQPGRDTQYF. DNA for the CDR3: TGTGCCAGCAGCCAACCAGGGAGGGATACGCAGTATTTT.

The gene calls are TRBV6-5 and TRBJ2-7, with 8 bases aligning to TRBD2. Germline V gene lookup returns CDR1 MNHEY and CDR2 SVGAGI. With V trimmed by 2 bases and J by 2 bases, 5 bases remained unmatched. This CDR3 has 15 amino acids. The CDR3 nucleotides are TGTGCCAGCAGTTACGCGGGGGGAGGGACCTACGAGCAGTACTTC. Its translation is CASSYAGGGTYEQYF.

This chain links TRBV6-4 with TRBJ2-3, with 10 bases that match TRBD2. There are 15 residues in the CDR3. Germline V gene lookup returns CDR1 MRHNA and CDR2 SNTAGT. J gave up 6 bases and V 3 bases, and 6 bases lay outside the gene matches. CDR3 residues: CASSESGGAGDTQYF. In DNA, the CDR3 is TGTGCCAGCAGTGAAAGCGGGGGGGCCGGGGATACGCAGTATTTT.

This rearrangement joins TRBV5-4 to TRBJ2-1; 8 positions agree with TRBD2. Germline V gene sequence: CDR1 SGHNT, CDR2 YYREEE (reference sequence). The trim removed 0 bases at V and 4 bases at J, leaving 3 bases unmatched. The CDR3 covers 15 residues. The DNA of the CDR3 is TGTGCCAGCAGCTTGGGTGTAGCGGGGTACAATGAGCAGTTCTTC. Protein product: CASSLGVAGYNEQFF.

The chain is built from TRBV11-2 and TRBJ1-1; D gene unclear. In germline, CDR1 is SGHAT, CDR2 FQNNGV. Trimming pared 2 bases from V and 5 bases from J, leaving 12 bases between. The CDR3 has 14 amino acids. The CDR3 bases are TGTGCCAGCAGCTTACGAGGGATCGGGACTGAAGCTTTCTTT. This gives the protein CASSLRGIGTEAFF.

The chain carries TRBV2 and TRBJ1-4, with D hard to call. Germline values: CDR1 SNHLY, CDR2 FYNNEI. V lost 8 bases, J lost 2 bases, and 9 bases lay in between. The CDR3 totals 13 residues. The CDR3 DNA sequence: TGTGCCAGCCATCGAGAGACTAATGAAAAACTGTTTTTT. This codes for CASHRETNEKLFF. Complete variable domain (other parts from reference TRBV2 and TRBJ1-4): EPEVTQTPSHQVTQMGQEVILRCVPISNHLYFYWYRQILGQKVEFLVSFYNNEISEKSEIFDDQFSVERPDGSNFTLKIRSTKLEDSAMYFCASHRETNEKLFFGSGTQLSVL.

The V gene is TRBV7-3, the J gene TRBJ2-5; a weak D match, TRBD2 (6 bases). V was cut by 3 bases and J by 3 bases, with 14 bases left in between. The germline CDR1 and CDR2 sequences are SGHTA and FQGTGA. The CDR3 has 15 amino acids. The CDR3 DNA sequence: TGTGCCAGCAGCTTCGGTGGCGGGGCCAAAGAGACCCAGTACTTC. It translates to CASSFGGGAKETQYF.

The chain employs TRBV6-1 and TRBJ2-3; 7 positions agree with TRBD2. This CDR3 is 14 amino acids long. CDR1 and CDR2 from the germline V gene are MNHNS and SASEGT. V gave up 1 base and J gave up 6 bases; unmatched junction bases: 4. The CDR3 sequence is CASSEGRGRDTQYF. In nucleotides, the CDR3 is TGTGCCAGCAGTGAAGGGCGGGGGAGGGATACGCAGTATTTT.